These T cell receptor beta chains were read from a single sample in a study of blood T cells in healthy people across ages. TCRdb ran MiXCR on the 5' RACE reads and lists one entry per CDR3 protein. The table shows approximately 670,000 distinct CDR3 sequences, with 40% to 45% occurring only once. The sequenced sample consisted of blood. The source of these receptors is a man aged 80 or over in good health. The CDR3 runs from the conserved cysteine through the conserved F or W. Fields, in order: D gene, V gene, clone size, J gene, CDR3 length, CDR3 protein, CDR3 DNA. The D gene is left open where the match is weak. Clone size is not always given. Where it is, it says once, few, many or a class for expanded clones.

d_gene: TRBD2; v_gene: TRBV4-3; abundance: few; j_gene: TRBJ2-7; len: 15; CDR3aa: CASSRGLAGTYEQYF; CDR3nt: TGCGCCAGCAGCCGCGGACTAGCGGGTACCTACGAGCAGTACTTC
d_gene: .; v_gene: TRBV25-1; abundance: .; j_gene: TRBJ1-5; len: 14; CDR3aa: CASSEWDSNQPQHF; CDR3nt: TGTGCCAGCAGTGAATGGGACAGCAATCAGCCCCAGCATTTT
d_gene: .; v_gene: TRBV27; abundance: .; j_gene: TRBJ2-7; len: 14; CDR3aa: CASRDRLQSYEQYF; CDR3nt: TGTGCCAGCAGGGACAGACTTCAGTCCTACGAGCAGTACTTC
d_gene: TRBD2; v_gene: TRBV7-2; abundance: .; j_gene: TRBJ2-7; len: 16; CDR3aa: CASSLGLAGGSNEQYF; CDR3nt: TGTGCCAGCAGCCTGGGACTAGCGGGAGGGTCCAATGAGCAGTACTTC
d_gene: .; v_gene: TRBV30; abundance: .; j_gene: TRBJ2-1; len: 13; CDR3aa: CAWSVLGSNRQFF; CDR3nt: TGTGCCTGGAGTGTACTTGGCAGCAACAGGCAGTTCTTC
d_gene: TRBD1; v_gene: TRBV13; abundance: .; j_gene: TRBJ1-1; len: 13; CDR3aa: CASSLVTTGAAFF; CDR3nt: TGTGCCAGCAGCTTAGTTACGACAGGGGCGGCTTTCTTT
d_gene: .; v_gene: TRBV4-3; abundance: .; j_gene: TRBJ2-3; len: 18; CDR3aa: CASSQSSRTGARVDTQYF; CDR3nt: TGCGCCAGCAGCCAATCCTCCCGGACGGGGGCCCGGGTAGATACGCAGTATTTT
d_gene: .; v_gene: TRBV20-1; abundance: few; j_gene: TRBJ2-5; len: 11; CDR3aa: CSASQQETQYF; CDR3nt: TGCAGTGCTAGCCAACAAGAGACCCAGTACTTC
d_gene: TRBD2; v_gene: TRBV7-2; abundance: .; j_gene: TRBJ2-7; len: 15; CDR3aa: CASSQPSGATYEQYF; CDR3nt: TGTGCCAGCAGTCAACCAAGCGGGGCAACCTACGAGCAGTACTTC
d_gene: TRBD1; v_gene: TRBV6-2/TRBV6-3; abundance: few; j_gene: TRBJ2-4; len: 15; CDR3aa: CASTGDRVVKNIQYF; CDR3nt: TGTGCCAGCACCGGGGACAGGGTGGTCAAAAACATTCAGTACTTC
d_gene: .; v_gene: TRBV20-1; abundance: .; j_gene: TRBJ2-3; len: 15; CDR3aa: CSARNRETSTDTQYF; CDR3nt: TGCAGTGCTAGAAACAGGGAAACGAGCACAGATACGCAGTATTTT
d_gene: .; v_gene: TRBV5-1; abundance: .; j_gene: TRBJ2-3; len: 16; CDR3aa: CASSLAPPPSTDTQYF; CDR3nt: TGCGCCAGCAGCTTGGCCCCCCCTCCTAGCACAGATACGCAGTATTTT
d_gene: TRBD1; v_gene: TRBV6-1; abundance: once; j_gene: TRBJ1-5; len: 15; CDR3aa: CASIFAQGVNQPQHF; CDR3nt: TGTGCCAGCATTTTCGCACAGGGGGTGAATCAGCCCCAGCATTTT
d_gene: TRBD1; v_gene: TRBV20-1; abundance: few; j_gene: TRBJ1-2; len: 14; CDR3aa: CSAGRTGPNYGYTF; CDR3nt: TGCAGTGCTGGCCGGACAGGGCCGAACTATGGCTACACCTTC
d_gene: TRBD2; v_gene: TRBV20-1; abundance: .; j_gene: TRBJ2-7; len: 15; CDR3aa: CSARASLAGGPEQYF; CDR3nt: TGCAGTGCTAGAGCCTCTCTAGCGGGGGGGCCCGAGCAGTACTTC
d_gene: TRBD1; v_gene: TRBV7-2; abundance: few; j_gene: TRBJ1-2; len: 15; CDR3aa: CASSLGDRAYYGYTF; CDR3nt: TGTGCCAGCAGCTTAGGAGACAGGGCCTACTATGGCTACACCTTC
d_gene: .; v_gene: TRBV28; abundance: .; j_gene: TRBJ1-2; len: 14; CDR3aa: CASSRAEGRYGYTF; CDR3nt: TGTGCCAGCAGCCGGGCAGAGGGGCGCTATGGCTACACCTTC
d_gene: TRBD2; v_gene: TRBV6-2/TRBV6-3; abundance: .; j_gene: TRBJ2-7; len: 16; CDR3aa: CASSTPWSGRAKEQYF; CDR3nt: TGTGCCAGCAGTACCCCGTGGAGCGGGAGGGCCAAGGAGCAGTACTTC
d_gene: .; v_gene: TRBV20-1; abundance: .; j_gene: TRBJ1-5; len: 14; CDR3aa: CSASASNSNQPQHF; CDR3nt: TGCAGTGCTAGCGCAAGCAATAGCAATCAGCCCCAGCATTTT
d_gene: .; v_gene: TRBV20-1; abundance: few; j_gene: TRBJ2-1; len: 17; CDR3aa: CSARGTARLGSYNEQFF; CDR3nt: TGCAGTGCTAGAGGGACAGCAAGACTAGGGTCCTACAATGAGCAGTTCTTC
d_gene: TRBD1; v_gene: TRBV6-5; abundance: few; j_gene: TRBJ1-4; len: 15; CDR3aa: CASRRRGGVGEKLFF; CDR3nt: TGTGCCAGCAGACGTAGAGGGGGCGTAGGTGAAAAACTGTTTTTT
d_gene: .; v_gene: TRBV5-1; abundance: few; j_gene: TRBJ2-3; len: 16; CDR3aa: CASSSQTSLSTDTQYF; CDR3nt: TGCGCCAGCAGCTCCCAGACATCACTGTCCACAGATACGCAGTATTTT
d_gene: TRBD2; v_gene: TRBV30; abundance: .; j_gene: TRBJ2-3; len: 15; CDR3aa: CAWSSGGATTDTQYF; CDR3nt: TGTGCCTGGAGCAGCGGGGGGGCCACCACAGATACGCAGTATTTT
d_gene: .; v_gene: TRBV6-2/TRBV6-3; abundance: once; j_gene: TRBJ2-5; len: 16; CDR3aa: CASSYSKADLGETQYF; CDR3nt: TGTGCCAGCAGTTACTCGAAGGCAGACCTTGGAGAGACCCAGTACTTC
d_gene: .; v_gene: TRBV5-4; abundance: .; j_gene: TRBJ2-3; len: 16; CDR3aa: CASSLKTDPSTDTQYF; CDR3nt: TGTGCCAGCAGCCTCAAGACAGATCCTAGCACAGATACGCAGTATTTT
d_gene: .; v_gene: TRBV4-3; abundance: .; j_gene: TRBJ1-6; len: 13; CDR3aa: CASSQDNDSPLHF; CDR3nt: TGCGCCAGCAGCCAAGATAATGATTCACCCCTCCACTTT
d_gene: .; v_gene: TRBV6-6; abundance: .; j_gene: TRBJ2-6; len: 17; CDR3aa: CASRISSRGSGANVLTF; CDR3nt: TGTGCCAGCAGGATTTCTTCCAGGGGCTCTGGGGCCAACGTCCTGACTTTC
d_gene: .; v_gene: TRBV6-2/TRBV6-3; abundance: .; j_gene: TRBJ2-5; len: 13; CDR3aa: CASNGLGFETQYF; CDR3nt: TGTGCCAGCAATGGTCTGGGGTTCGAGACCCAGTACTTC
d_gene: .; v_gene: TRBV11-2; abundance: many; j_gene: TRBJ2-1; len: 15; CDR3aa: CASSIRDGGGNEQFF; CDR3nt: TGTGCCAGCAGCATTCGGGACGGCGGAGGGAATGAGCAGTTCTTC
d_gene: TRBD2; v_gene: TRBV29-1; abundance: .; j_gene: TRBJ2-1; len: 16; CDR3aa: CSVATRGGLYWDEQFF; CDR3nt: TGCAGCGTCGCCACCCGGGGGGGGCTTTACTGGGATGAGCAGTTCTTC
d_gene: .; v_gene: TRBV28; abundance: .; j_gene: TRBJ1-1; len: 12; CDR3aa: CASRSVNTEAFF; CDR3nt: TGTGCCAGCAGGTCTGTGAACACTGAAGCTTTCTTT
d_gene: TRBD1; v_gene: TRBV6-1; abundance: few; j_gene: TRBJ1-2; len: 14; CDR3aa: CASSAGTGGYGYTF; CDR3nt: TGTGCCAGCAGTGCCGGGACAGGGGGCTATGGCTACACCTTC
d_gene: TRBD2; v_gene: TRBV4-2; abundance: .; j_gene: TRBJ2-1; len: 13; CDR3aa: CASSQREAGEQFF; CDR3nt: TGTGCCAGCAGCCAGCGGGAGGCGGGCGAGCAGTTCTTC
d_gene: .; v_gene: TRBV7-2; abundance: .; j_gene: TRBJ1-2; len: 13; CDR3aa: CASSLEAPFGYTF; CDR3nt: TGTGCCAGCAGCTTAGAGGCGCCTTTTGGCTACACCTTC
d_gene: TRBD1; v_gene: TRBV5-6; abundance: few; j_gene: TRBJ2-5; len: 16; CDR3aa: CASSLGTGGAGETQYF; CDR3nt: TGTGCCAGCAGCTTAGGGACAGGGGGCGCGGGAGAGACCCAGTACTTC
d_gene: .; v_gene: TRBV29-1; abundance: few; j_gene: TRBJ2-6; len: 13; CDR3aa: CSVARAGANVLTF; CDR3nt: TGCAGCGTTGCCCGGGCTGGGGCCAACGTCCTGACTTTC
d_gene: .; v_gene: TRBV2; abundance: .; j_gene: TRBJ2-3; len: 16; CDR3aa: CASRIFGGMHTDTQYF; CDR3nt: TGTGCCAGCAGGATTTTTGGCGGGATGCACACAGATACGCAGTATTTT
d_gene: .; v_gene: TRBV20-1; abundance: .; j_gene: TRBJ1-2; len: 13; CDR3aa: CSASSGTNYGYTF; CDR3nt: TGCAGTGCTAGTTCAGGGACAAACTATGGCTACACCTTC
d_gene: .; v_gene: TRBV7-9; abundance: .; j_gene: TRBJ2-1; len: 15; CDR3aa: CATTNYREMEETQFF; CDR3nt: TGTGCCACGACCAACTACCGGGAGATGGAAGAGACCCAGTTCTTC
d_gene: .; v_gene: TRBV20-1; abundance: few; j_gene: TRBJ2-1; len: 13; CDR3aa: CSARSSTISEQFF; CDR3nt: TGCAGTGCTAGATCATCTACTATAAGTGAGCAGTTCTTC
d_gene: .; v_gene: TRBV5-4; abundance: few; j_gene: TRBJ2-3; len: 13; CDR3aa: CASSGFSTDTQYF; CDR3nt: TGTGCCAGCAGCGGATTTAGCACAGATACGCAGTATTTT
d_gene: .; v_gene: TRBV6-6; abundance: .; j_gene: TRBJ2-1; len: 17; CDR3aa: CASSYSGEEGGSNEQFF; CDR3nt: TGTGCCAGCAGTTACTCGGGGGAGGAGGGGGGATCGAATGAGCAGTTCTTC
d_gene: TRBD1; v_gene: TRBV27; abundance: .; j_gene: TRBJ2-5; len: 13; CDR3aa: CASSRRGIETQYF; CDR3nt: TGTGCCAGCAGCCGCAGGGGGATCGAGACCCAGTACTTC
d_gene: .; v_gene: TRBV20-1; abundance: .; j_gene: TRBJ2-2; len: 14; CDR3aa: CSARDWRGTGELFF; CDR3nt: TGCAGTGCTAGGGACTGGAGAGGGACCGGGGAGCTGTTTTTT
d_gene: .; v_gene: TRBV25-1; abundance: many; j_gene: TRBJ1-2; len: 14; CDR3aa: CASRKTGENYGYTF; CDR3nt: TGTGCCAGCAGAAAGACAGGAGAGAACTATGGCTACACCTTC
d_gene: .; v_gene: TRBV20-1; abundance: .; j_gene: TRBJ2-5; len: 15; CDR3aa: CSARDDRFPGETQYF; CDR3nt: TGCAGTGCTAGAGATGACAGGTTTCCCGGGGAGACCCAGTACTTC
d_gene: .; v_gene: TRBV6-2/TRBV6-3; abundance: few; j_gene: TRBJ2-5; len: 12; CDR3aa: CASTRGLGEQYF; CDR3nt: TGTGCCAGCACCCGAGGGTTGGGTGAGCAGTACTTC
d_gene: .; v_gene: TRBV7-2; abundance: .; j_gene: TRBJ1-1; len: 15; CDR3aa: CASSQRRGKNTEAFF; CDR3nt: TGTGCCAGCAGTCAAAGGAGGGGTAAGAACACTGAAGCTTTCTTT
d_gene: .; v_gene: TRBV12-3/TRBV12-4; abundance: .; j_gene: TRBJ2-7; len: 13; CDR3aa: CASTPLSFDEQYF; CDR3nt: TGTGCCAGCACCCCCCTTTCATTCGATGAGCAGTACTTC
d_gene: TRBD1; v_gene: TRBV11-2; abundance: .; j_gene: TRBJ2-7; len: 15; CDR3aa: CASSLTGTGGDEQYF; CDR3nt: TGTGCCAGCAGCCTTACCGGGACAGGAGGAGACGAGCAGTACTTC